Each of the 20 T cell receptor beta chains below was sequenced from the same sample in a study of Ad26.COV2.S vaccination and SARS-CoV-2 variants. Some clones are missing from TCRdb's copy, which holds only in-frame ones; the method was immunoSEQ multiplex PCR. The data contain 300,000 to 400,000 clones, over 75% of them singletons. Treatment of the sample: around 19 received Ad26.COV2.S at low or high dose, single or two shots; roughly five received placebo; per-sample allocation not given. Samples analyzed were those drawn on day 63 after the first vaccine or placebo injection. Sequencing used peripheral blood, obtained in a trial of Ad26.COV2.S vaccine versus placebo. These receptors were taken from a person aged 18-65 years who received the Ad26.COV2.S COVID-19 vaccine or a placebo.

The genes are TRBV20-1 and TRBJ2-3; D gene unclear. Germline loops: CDR1 DFQATT, CDR2 SNEGSKA (reference sequence). This CDR3 spans 17 amino acids. Trimming stripped 3 bases from V and 2 bases from J, with 21 bases between. This CDR3 reads CSASPNPAAQTTDTQYF. CDR3 DNA sequence: TGCAGTGCTAGTCCGAATCCCGCGGCACAGACCACAGATACGCAGTATTTT.

This clone was observed a single time. The gene calls are TRBV25-1 and TRBJ1-5; 7 nucleotides align to TRBD1. Germline-derived CDR1 and CDR2 are MGHDK and SYGVNS. This CDR3 spans 14 amino acids. Trimming took 8 bases from V and 2 from J; bases not matched to a gene: 6. The CDR3, as DNA: TGTGCCAGCTCTGACAGGGCCGGCAATCAGCCCCAGCATTTT. It translates to CASSDRAGNQPQHF.

The rearrangement links TRBV4-1 to TRBJ1-6; 7 nucleotides agree with TRBD1. The germline V gene encodes CDR1 MGHRA and CDR2 YSYEKL. This CDR3 has 21 residues. With 2 bases clipped from V and 13 bases from J, the junction kept 29 bases outside the gene matches. CDR3: CASSQQTTGTAHSRSSWPLHF. CDR3 bases: TGCGCCAGCAGCCAACAAACCACCGGGACAGCCCACTCCCGTTCTTCTTGGCCCCTCCACTTT.

This chain links TRBV10-3 with TRBJ1-2; TRBD1 aligns across 9 bases. Trimming cost V 8 bases and J 8 bases; bases outside gene matches: 12. CDR3 length: 14 residues. CDR1 is ENHRY and CDR2 is SYGVKD in the germline V gene. The CDR3 reads CAIGDRVSIEGYTF. The DNA of the CDR3 is TGTGCCATCGGGGACAGGGTTTCGATTGAAGGCTACACCTTC.

This chain uses TRBV7-2 with TRBJ2-1; D is perhaps TRBD2 (6 bases). This CDR3 is 15 amino acids long. V lost 2 bases and J lost 3, with 11 bases in between. Germline values: CDR1 SGHTA, CDR2 FQGNSA. The CDR3 protein is CASSLIGGVYNEQFF. As DNA, the CDR3 is TGTGCCAGCAGCTTAATCGGGGGTGTCTACAATGAGCAGTTCTTC. The variable domain in full, completed from reference TRBV7-2 and TRBJ2-1, reads GAGVSQSPSNKVTEKGKDVELRCDPISGHTALYWYRQSLGQGLEFLIYFQGNSAPDKSGLPSDRFSAERTGGSVSTLTIQRTQQEDSAVYLCASSLIGGVYNEQFFGPGTRLTVL.

Written as DNA, the CDR3 is TGTGCCAGCAGGTACTCAGGGGACCCTGACCACAATGAGCAGTTCTTC. Its protein product is CASRYSGDPDHNEQFF. This chain uses TRBV2 with TRBJ2-1, with D possibly being TRBD1 (6 bases). Trimming took off 6 bases at V and 5 bases at J, with 20 bases between the two ends. CDR1 is SNHLY, CDR2 FYNNEI, per germline. CDR3 length equals 16 residues. The whole variable domain, remainder taken from reference TRBV2 and TRBJ2-1, is EPEVTQTPSHQVTQMGQEVILRCVPISNHLYFYWYRQILGQKVEFLVSFYNNEISEKSEIFDDQFSVERPDGSNFTLKIRSTKLEDSAMYFCASRYSGDPDHNEQFFGPGTRLTVL.

The chain uses TRBV5-5 and TRBJ2-3; TRBD1 aligns across 9 bases. With 3 bases clipped from V and 3 bases from J, the junction kept 14 bases outside the gene matches. In germline, CDR1 is SGHKS, CDR2 YYEKEE (reference sequence). CDR3 length: 18 amino acids. CDR3 in amino acids: CASSSINTGTGYTDTQYF. CDR3 DNA: TGTGCCAGCAGCTCGATAAACACCGGGACAGGGTATACAGATACGCAGTATTTT.

The rearrangement links TRBV3-1 (or the pseudogene TRBV3-2) to TRBJ2-7, with no clear D. V was pared by 0 bases and J by 2 bases, with 8 bases between. This CDR3 has 14 amino acids. CDR1 LGHDT and CDR2 YNNKEL come from the germline V gene (reference sequence). The CDR3 DNA reads TGTGCCAGCAGCCAAGACCCTGGTGCCTACGAGCAGTACTTC. Protein sequence: CASSQDPGAYEQYF.

The CDR3 loop is CASGLDGGEQFF. The CDR3 coding sequence is TGTGCTAGTGGTTTGGACGGGGGTGAGCAGTTCTTC. The chain joins TRBV12-5 to TRBJ2-1; perhaps TRBD2 as D (6 bases). The CDR3 runs to 12 residues. In germline, CDR1 is LGHNT, CDR2 FRNRAP. V gave up 1 base and J gave up 9 bases, with 7 bases separating them. The whole variable domain, remainder taken from reference TRBV12-5 and TRBJ2-1, is DARVTQTPRHKVTEMGQEVTMRCQPILGHNTVFWYRQTMMQGLELLAYFRNRAPLDDSGMPKDRFSAEMPDATLATLKIQPSEPRDSAVYFCASGLDGGEQFFGPGTRLTVL.

The CDR3 bases are TGTGCCTCCAAACAGGGGTCCACTGAAGCTTTCTTT. As protein: CASKQGSTEAFF. The chain uses TRBV19 and TRBJ1-1, with 7 bases matching TRBD1. Germline V gene lookup returns CDR1 LNHDA and CDR2 SQIVND (reference sequence). This CDR3 spans 12 amino acids. V trimming: 11 bases; J trimming: 4 bases; junction bases outside the gene matches: 7.

The rearrangement links TRBV6-5 to TRBJ2-7, with TRBD2 identical over 9 bases. The germline CDR1 and CDR2 sequences are MNHEY and SVGAGI. The J segment lost 6 bases and the V segment lost 7 bases, leaving 13 bases of the junction unmatched. The CDR3 extends over 15 amino acids. The CDR3 DNA follows: TGTGCCAGCACCTTGGGGGCGGGGGGGAATACCGAGCAGTACTTC. Translation: CASTLGAGGNTEQYF.

This rearrangement joins TRBV7-2 to TRBJ2-1; D not resolved. CDR1 is SGHTA and CDR2 is FQGNSA in the germline V gene. The germline V and J ends were trimmed by 8 bases and 4 bases, with 9 bases remaining between them. This CDR3 region has 12 residues. The CDR3 bases are TGTGCCAGCGGCCGCCCTTACAATGAGCAGTTCTTC. This codes for CASGRPYNEQFF.

This clone is a singleton in its sample. The rearrangement joins TRBV2 to TRBJ1-4; TRBD1 matches at 7 bases. V lost 6 bases, J lost 8 bases, and 12 bases stayed unmatched. This CDR3 comprises 15 residues. CDR1 and CDR2 from the germline V gene are SNHLY and FYNNEI. The CDR3: CASRTMTGSREKLFF. Here the CDR3 DNA reads TGTGCCAGCAGAACAATGACAGGGAGTAGGGAAAAACTGTTTTTT.

The chain joins TRBV6-2 or TRBV6-3 to TRBJ2-5; 10 bases are shared with TRBD1. After removal of 5 bases from V and 2 bases from J, the junction contained 2 bases not matched to a gene. CDR1 is MNHEY, CDR2 SVGEGT, per germline. The CDR3 spans 14 residues. The CDR3 DNA is TGTGCCAGCAGTGGACAGGGGGTTCAAGAGACCCAGTACTTC. As protein: CASSGQGVQETQYF.

V gene TRBV6-6 combines with J gene TRBJ2-2; tentative D call: TRBD1 (6 bases). Germline V gene lookup returns CDR1 MNHNY and CDR2 SVGAGI (reference sequence). The CDR3 is 15 amino acids. V lost 7 bases, J lost 4 bases, and 16 bases lay in between. The CDR3 region has the DNA TGTGCCAGCACGGACAGAGGTGGTCCCACCGGGGAGCTGTTTTTT. It specifies CASTDRGGPTGELFF.

V is TRBV5-1 and J is TRBJ1-4; 10 positions agree with TRBD1. This CDR3 has 19 residues. V was clipped by 4 bases and J by 4 bases; unmatched bases: 16. Germline V gene data show CDR1 as SGHRS and CDR2 as YFSETQ. The CDR3 DNA sequence: TGCGCCAGCAGCCCCCAACCCACCGGGACAGGGGAAATTAATGAAAAACTGTTTTTT. Its translation is CASSPQPTGTGEINEKLFF.

CDR3 residues: CASSLTGAKETQYF. The CDR3 DNA reads as TGTGCCAGCAGCTTGACAGGGGCAAAAGAGACCCAGTACTTC. The V gene is TRBV5-6, the J gene TRBJ2-5; 7 bases map to TRBD1. Germline CDR1 reads SGHDT; CDR2 reads YYEEEE. The CDR3 is made up of 14 amino acids. After removal of 1 base from V and 3 bases from J, the junction contained 3 bases not matched to a gene.

The rearrangement uses TRBV29-1 and TRBJ1-2, with 7 bases that match TRBD1. Germline trimming cut 7 bases from V and 0 bases from J; bases unmatched to any gene: 14. The CDR3 runs to 16 residues. The germline V gene encodes CDR1 SQVTM and CDR2 ANQGSEA. In nucleotides, the CDR3 is TGCAGCGCTATCACAGGGGCACCTACAGCTAACTATGGCTACACCTTC. Translating it yields CSAITGAPTANYGYTF.

The chain employs TRBV4-1 and TRBJ1-5; D gene uncertain. Germline V CDR1 and CDR2: MGHRA, YSYEKL. Trimming cost V 1 base and J 7 bases, with 20 bases left between them. CDR3 length: 17 amino acids. The CDR3 DNA reads as TGCGCCAGCAGCCAAGGGCCCAAGGCTCGGATCCGGCAGCCCCAGCATTTT. This sequence encodes CASSQGPKARIRQPQHF.

This clone appeared once. The genes are TRBV18 and TRBJ2-1, with 9 bases identical to TRBD1. The CDR3 runs 13 residues. The V gene's germline CDR1 is KGHSH and CDR2 LQKENI. The V segment lost 5 bases and the J segment 10 bases; nucleotides outside the gene matches: 6. Here the CDR3 DNA reads TGTGCCAGCTCATCGGGACAGGGCAGCGAGCAGTTCTTC. This codes for CASSSGQGSEQFF.